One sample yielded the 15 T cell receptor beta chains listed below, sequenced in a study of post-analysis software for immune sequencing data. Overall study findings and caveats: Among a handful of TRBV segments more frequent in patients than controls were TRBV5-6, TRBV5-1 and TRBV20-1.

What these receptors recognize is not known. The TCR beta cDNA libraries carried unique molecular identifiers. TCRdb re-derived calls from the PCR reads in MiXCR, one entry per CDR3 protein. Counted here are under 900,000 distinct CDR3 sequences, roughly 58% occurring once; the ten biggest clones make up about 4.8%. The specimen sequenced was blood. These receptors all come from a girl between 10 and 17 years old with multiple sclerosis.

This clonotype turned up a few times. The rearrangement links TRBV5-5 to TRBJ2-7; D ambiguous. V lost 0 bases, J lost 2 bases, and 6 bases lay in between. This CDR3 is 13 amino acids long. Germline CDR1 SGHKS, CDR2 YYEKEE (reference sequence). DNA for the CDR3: TGTGCCAGCAGCTTGGTGGATGCCTACGAGCAGTACTTC. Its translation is CASSLVDAYEQYF.

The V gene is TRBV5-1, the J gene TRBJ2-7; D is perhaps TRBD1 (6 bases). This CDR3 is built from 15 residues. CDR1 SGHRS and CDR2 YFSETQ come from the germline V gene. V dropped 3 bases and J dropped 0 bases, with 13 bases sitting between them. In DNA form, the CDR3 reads TGCGCCAGCAGCTCCCTGACAGGTAGCTCCTACGAGCAGTACTTC. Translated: CASSSLTGSSYEQYF.

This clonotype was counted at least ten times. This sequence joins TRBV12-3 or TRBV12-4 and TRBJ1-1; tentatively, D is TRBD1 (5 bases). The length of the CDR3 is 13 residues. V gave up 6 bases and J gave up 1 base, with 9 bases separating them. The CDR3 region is CASSPGRNTEAFF. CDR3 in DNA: TGTGCCAGCAGCCCGGGACGGAACACTGAAGCTTTCTTT.

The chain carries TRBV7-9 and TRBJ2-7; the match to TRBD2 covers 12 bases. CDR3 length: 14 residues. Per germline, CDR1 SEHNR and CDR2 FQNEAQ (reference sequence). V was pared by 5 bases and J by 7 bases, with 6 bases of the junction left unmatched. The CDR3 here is CASSPTSGGGEQYF. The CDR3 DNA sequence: TGTGCCAGCAGCCCGACTAGCGGGGGAGGTGAGCAGTACTTC.

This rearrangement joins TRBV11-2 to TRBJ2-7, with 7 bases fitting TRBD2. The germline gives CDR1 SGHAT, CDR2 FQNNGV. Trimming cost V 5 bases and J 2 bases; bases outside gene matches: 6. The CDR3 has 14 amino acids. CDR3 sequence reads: CASSTSGAAYEQYF. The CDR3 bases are TGTGCCAGCAGCACGAGCGGGGCCGCCTACGAGCAGTACTTC.

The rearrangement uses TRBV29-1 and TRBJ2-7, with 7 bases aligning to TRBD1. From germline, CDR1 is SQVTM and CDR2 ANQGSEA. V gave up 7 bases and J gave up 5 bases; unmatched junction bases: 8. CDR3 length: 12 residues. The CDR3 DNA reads TGCAGCGCCCAACAGGGGATCCACGAGCAGTACTTC. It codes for CSAQQGIHEQYF.

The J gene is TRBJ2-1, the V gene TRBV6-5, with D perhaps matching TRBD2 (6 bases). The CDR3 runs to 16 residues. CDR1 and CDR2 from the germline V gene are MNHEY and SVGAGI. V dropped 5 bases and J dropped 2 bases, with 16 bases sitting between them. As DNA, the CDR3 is TGTGCCAGCAGTCGGGATTTGTTAGCGGCCTACAATGAGCAGTTCTTC. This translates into CASSRDLLAAYNEQFF.

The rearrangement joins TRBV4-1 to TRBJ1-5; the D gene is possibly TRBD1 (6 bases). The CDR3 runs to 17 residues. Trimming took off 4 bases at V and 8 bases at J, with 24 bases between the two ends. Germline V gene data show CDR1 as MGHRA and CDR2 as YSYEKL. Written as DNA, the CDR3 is TGCGCCAGCAGCCCCAATGTTGGCGGGGGGCGAGGAAAGCCCCAGCATTTT. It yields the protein CASSPNVGGGRGKPQHF.

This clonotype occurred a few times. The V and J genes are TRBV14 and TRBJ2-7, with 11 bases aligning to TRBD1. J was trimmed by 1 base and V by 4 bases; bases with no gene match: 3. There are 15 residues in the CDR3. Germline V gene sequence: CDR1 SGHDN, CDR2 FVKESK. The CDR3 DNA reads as TGTGCCAGCAGCCGTGGGACAGGGGGTTCCTACGAGCAGTACTTC. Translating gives CASSRGTGGSYEQYF.

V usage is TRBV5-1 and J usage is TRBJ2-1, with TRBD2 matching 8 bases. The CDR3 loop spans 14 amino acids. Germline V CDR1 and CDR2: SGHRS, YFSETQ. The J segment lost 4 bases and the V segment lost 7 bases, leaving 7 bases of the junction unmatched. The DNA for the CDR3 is TGCGCCAGCGGAGCGGGGGCCCCATACAATGAGCAGTTCTTC. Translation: CASGAGAPYNEQFF.

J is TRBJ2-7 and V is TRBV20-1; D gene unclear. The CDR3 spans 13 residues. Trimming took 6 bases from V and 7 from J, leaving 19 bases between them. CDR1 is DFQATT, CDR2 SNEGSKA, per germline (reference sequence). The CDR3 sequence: CSALIRASREQYF. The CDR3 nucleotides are TGCAGTGCCCTCATAAGGGCCTCGAGGGAGCAGTACTTC.

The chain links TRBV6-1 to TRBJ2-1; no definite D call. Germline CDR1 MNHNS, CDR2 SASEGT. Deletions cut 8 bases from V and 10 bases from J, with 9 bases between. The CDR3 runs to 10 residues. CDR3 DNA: TGTGCCAGCGGCCCGGAAGAGCAGTTCTTC. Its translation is CASGPEEQFF.

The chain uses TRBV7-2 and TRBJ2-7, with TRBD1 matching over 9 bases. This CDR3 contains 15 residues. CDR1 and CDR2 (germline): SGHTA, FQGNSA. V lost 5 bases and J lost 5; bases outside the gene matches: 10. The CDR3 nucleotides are TGTGCCAGCAGCCGTGACGGGACAGGGCTCCACGAGCAGTACTTC. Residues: CASSRDGTGLHEQYF.

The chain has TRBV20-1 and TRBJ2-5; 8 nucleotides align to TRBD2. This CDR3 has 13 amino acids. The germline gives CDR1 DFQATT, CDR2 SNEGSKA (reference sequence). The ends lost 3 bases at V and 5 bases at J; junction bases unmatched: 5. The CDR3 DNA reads TGCAGTGCTAGGGTAGCGGGGCGGGAGACCCAGTACTTC. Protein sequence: CSARVAGRETQYF.

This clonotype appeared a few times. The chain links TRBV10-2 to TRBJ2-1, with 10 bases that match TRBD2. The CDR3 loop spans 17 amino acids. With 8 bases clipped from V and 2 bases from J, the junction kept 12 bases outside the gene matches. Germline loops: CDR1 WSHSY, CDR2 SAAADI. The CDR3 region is CASGRSGRASAYNEQFF. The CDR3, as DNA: TGCGCCAGCGGACGCAGCGGGAGGGCCTCCGCCTACAATGAGCAGTTCTTC.